The entry below describes one T cell receptor (beta chain). Its matching antigen is unknown. Next came a second PCR, run for about 7 to 12 cycles, which used a sample-barcoded 5' primer along with a J-beta primer mix. Each CDR3 protein is one row after TCRdb ran MiXCR on the 5' RACE reads. The table includes 540,000 or so distinct CDR3 sequences, around half detected once. The data derive from a study of blood T cells in healthy people across ages. The CDR3 covers 13 residues. Germline assignment: CDR1 SGHTA and CDR2 FQGNSA. Trimming left V 1 base short and J 5 bases short, with 6 bases between. Study-wide points: Researchers judged that diversity estimates from one million T cells fell short of true values.

Material for sequencing was blood. This rearrangement joins TRBV7-2 to TRBJ1-5; D remains unclear. This TCR was recovered from a man at least 80 years old in good health. CDR3 sequence: CASSLVLYQPQHF. DNA for the CDR3: TGTGCCAGCAGCTTAGTCCTCTATCAGCCCCAGCATTTT.